The entry below describes one T cell receptor beta chain. TCRdb recomputed calls from the 5' RACE reads with MiXCR, one row per CDR3 protein. The sample holds over 120,000 distinct CDR3 sequences, roughly 21% seen once. The CDR3 is 16 amino acids. Germline CDR1 and CDR2: SEHNR and FQNEAQ (reference sequence). V shed 1 base and J 5 bases; nucleotides not matched to a gene: 6. The data stem from a study of T-cell memory formation after mild COVID-19. The origin of this receptor is an adult woman who had mild COVID-19 (a few samples of this study predate the infection). Cell type and time point are not known. This chain uses TRBV7-9 with TRBJ2-7; 12 bases map to TRBD2. The sample consisted of PBMCs or a T cell subset sorted from them (not recorded which). The CDR3 reads CASSLGLAGEVDEQYF. The CDR3 DNA reads as TGTGCCAGCAGCTTAGGACTAGCGGGAGAGGTGGACGAGCAGTACTTC.